This T cell receptor beta chain originates from a study of CD8 T cells in Susac syndrome. Findings of the study overall: Regarding the TCR sequencing and HLA analysis, the study admitted that a relatively small number of individuals were involved.

The authors sequenced TCR beta from blood CD8+ and CD4+ T cells. Negative isolation yielded CD8+ and CD4+ T cells; FACS enriched TEMRA cells. Random hexamers primed reverse transcription of about 0.5 to 1 ug RNA. It was immunoSEQ multiplex PCR that amplified TCR beta CDR3 across 54 Vbeta and 13 Jbeta. TCRdb reprocessed the immunoSEQ multiplex PCR reads with MiXCR, giving one entry per CDR3 protein. The repertoire holds 100,000 to 150,000 distinct CDR3 sequences, with approximately 93% as singletons. In the case of this clonotype: The target antigen is unknown.

Looked up from germline, CDR1 is ENHRY and CDR2 is SYGVKD. Trimming pared 0 bases from V and 4 bases from J, leaving 12 bases between. The CDR3 consists of 15 residues. The chain recombines TRBV10-3 with TRBJ1-1; D is ambiguous. Sequences were obtained from CD8+ T cells from PBMCs. The TCR was taken from a human donor with multiple sclerosis. CDR3 nucleotide sequence: TGTGCCATCAGTGAGTCGATGACCGGCATCACTGAAGCTTTCTTT. Translating gives CAISESMTGITEAFF.